The 27 T cell receptor beta chains given below trace back to one sample, sequenced in a study of blood T cell repertoires in COVID-19. Produced via immunoSEQ multiplex PCR; TCRdb's table is partial and in-frame only. The sample has some 87,000 clones, 78% seen once. The sequenced sample was peripheral blood. The receptor set was obtained from a human donor in a cohort sampled during active COVID-19.

This chain uses TRBV3-1 (or the pseudogene TRBV3-2) with TRBJ1-2; 10 bases match TRBD1. Trimming removed 5 bases from V and 6 bases from J; junction bases left unmatched: 3. In germline, CDR1 is LGHDT, CDR2 YNNKEL (reference sequence). The CDR3 is made up of 13 amino acids. The CDR3 coding sequence is TGTGCCAGCAGCGGGGACAGGGGAGATGGCTACACCTTC. It specifies CASSGDRGDGYTF.

The chain recombines TRBV14 with TRBJ1-3; maybe TRBD1 (5 bases). The CDR3 consists of 17 residues. Germline V gene data show CDR1 as SGHDN and CDR2 as FVKESK. Trimming removed 1 base from V and 2 bases from J, with 15 bases in between. The CDR3: CASSQGWGVRPGNTIYF. CDR3 nucleotide sequence: TGTGCCAGCAGCCAAGGTTGGGGCGTCAGACCTGGAAACACCATATATTTT.

This chain joins TRBV28 and TRBJ2-7; D may be TRBD2 (5 bases). Trimming pared 3 bases from V and 3 bases from J, leaving 12 bases between. The germline V gene has CDR1 MDHEN and CDR2 SYDVKM. There are 14 residues in the CDR3. CDR3 DNA sequence: TGTGCCAGCAGTTTCGGAGGCGGACTCTACGAGCAGTACGTC. Encoded protein: CASSFGGGLYEQYV.

The rearrangement joins TRBV10-3 to TRBJ1-2; D might be TRBD1 (6 bases). The V gene lost 2 bases and the J gene lost 7 bases, with 11 bases spanning the gap. This CDR3 comprises 13 residues. Per germline, CDR1 ENHRY and CDR2 SYGVKD. This CDR3 reads CAISERTEGGYTF. In nucleotides, the CDR3 is TGTGCCATCAGTGAGCGGACAGAGGGTGGCTACACCTTC.

This clone was seen more than once but under ten times. Here the CDR3 DNA reads TGTGCCAGCACCGCAGGGGGCGATGAAAAACTGTTTTTT. It translates to CASTAGGDEKLFF. The chain joins TRBV6-5 to TRBJ1-4, with 8 bases fitting TRBD1. CDR1 and CDR2 (germline): MNHEY, SVGAGI. The CDR3 has 13 residues. V lost 7 bases and J lost 6; bases outside the gene matches: 4.

This chain uses TRBV7-9 with TRBJ1-2; no definite D call. The germline V and J ends were trimmed by 5 bases and 3 bases, with 10 bases remaining between them. The CDR3 runs to 13 residues. From germline, CDR1 is SEHNR and CDR2 FQNEAQ (reference sequence). In nucleotides, the CDR3 is TGTGCCAGCAGCCCCGGGAGTTACTATGGCTACACCTTC. Protein sequence: CASSPGSYYGYTF.

The rearrangement joins TRBV5-4 to TRBJ1-5; D unclear. CDR1 is SGHNT and CDR2 is YYREEE in the germline V gene (reference sequence). Trimming stripped 0 bases from V and 2 bases from J, with 9 bases between. CDR3 length: 15 residues. This CDR3 is CASSLGGSGNQPQHF. CDR3 bases: TGTGCCAGCAGCTTGGGCGGGAGTGGCAATCAGCCCCAGCATTTT.

This rearrangement joins TRBV7-6 to TRBJ2-1, with TRBD1 identical over 11 bases. Germline V gene sequence: CDR1 SGHVS, CDR2 FNYEAQ. V was pared by 4 bases and J by 9 bases, with 8 bases of the junction left unmatched. The CDR3 is made up of 15 amino acids. The CDR3 spells CASSSGQGAPGEQFF. The CDR3 DNA reads TGTGCCAGCAGCTCCGGACAGGGGGCCCCAGGTGAGCAGTTCTTC.

The V gene is TRBV5-1, the J gene TRBJ1-1; 8 bases align to TRBD1. The CDR3 consists of 14 residues. CDR1 is SGHRS and CDR2 is YFSETQ in the germline V gene. Losses at the gene ends were 3 bases for V and 0 bases for J; bases not matched to a gene: 1. The CDR3 loop reads CASSWTGLNTEAFF. The CDR3 DNA follows: TGCGCCAGCAGCTGGACAGGGCTGAACACTGAAGCTTTCTTT.

The chain links TRBV7-2 to TRBJ1-1; 7 bases match TRBD1. CDR1 SGHTA and CDR2 FQGNSA come from the germline V gene. Trimming cost V 5 bases and J 0 bases; bases outside gene matches: 9. The CDR3 is 16 residues long. CDR3 sequence reads: CASSPITGQMNTEAFF. The DNA of the CDR3 is TGTGCCAGCAGCCCAATTACGGGACAGATGAACACTGAAGCTTTCTTT.

The chain joins TRBV27 to TRBJ2-7; 9 bases match TRBD2. J lost 4 bases, V lost 5 bases, and 9 bases had no gene match. Germline CDR1 and CDR2: MNHEY and SMNVEV (reference sequence). This CDR3 has 15 amino acids. CDR3 nucleotide sequence: TGTGCCAGCAGTCTAGCGGGGCTGCTCGAATACGAGCAGTACTTC. Translation: CASSLAGLLEYEQYF.

V gene TRBV15 combines with J gene TRBJ2-7; possibly TRBD1 for D (6 bases). The germline gives CDR1 LNHNV, CDR2 YYDKDF (reference sequence). The V and J ends lost 0 bases and 1 base respectively, with 10 bases between them. The CDR3 consists of 15 residues. CDR3 DNA: TGTGCCACCAGCAGAGATGGGACACAGTCCTACGAGCAGTACTTC. Translated: CATSRDGTQSYEQYF. The variable domain in full, completed from reference TRBV15 and TRBJ2-7, reads DAMVIQNPRYQVTQFGKPVTLSCSQTLNHNVMYWYQQKSSQAPKLLFHYYDKDFNNEADTPDNFQSRRPNTSFCFLDIRSPGLGDTAMYLCATSRDGTQSYEQYFGPGTRLTVT.

The J gene is TRBJ2-4, the V gene TRBV4-2, with 8 bases that match TRBD2. Trimming took 1 base from V and 9 from J; bases not matched to a gene: 8. Germline V lookup: CDR1 LGHNA, CDR2 YNFKEQ. CDR3 length: 15 residues. The CDR3 DNA reads as TGTGCCAGCAGCCAAGTAGATCTAGCGGGCGGCATTCAGTACTTC. It encodes CASSQVDLAGGIQYF.

This clone has a count of ten or more. The chain links TRBV2 to TRBJ2-3, with 12 bases fitting TRBD2. With V trimmed by 8 bases and J by 2 bases, 14 bases remained unmatched. The germline CDR1 and CDR2 sequences are SNHLY and FYNNEI. The CDR3 length is 18 residues. The DNA for the CDR3 is TGTGCCAGCCATTCCGTAGGACTAGCGGGATATACCACAGATACGCAGTATTTT. Its protein is CASHSVGLAGYTTDTQYF. The complete variable domain, with remaining parts taken from reference TRBV2 and TRBJ2-3, reads EPEVTQTPSHQVTQMGQEVILRCVPISNHLYFYWYRQILGQKVEFLVSFYNNEISEKSEIFDDQFSVERPDGSNFTLKIRSTKLEDSAMYFCASHSVGLAGYTTDTQYFGPGTRLTVL.

The chain employs TRBV30 and TRBJ2-5; 8 nucleotides agree with TRBD2. V shed 0 bases and J 1 base; nucleotides not matched to a gene: 4. This CDR3 is 15 amino acids long. Germline CDR1 GTSNPN, CDR2 SVGIG (reference sequence). The CDR3 DNA reads as TGTGCCTGGAGTGTTGGCCTAGCGGGCCAAGAGACCCAGTACTTC. The encoded protein is CAWSVGLAGQETQYF.

The CDR3 DNA follows: TGTGCCAGCTCGGAAGGGTACGGGGTCTATGGCTACACCTTC. Protein product: CASSEGYGVYGYTF. V usage is TRBV6-5 and J usage is TRBJ1-2, with D unclear. The CDR3 loop spans 14 amino acids. CDR1 MNHEY and CDR2 SVGAGI come from the germline V gene. V lost 8 bases, J lost 4 bases, and 17 bases lay in between.

This chain joins TRBV11-1 and TRBJ2-1; D unclear. The length of the CDR3 is 14 residues. CDR1 is SGHAT and CDR2 is FQDESV in the germline V gene (reference sequence). V lost 2 bases and J lost 7, with 12 bases in between. The CDR3 DNA reads as TGTGCCAGCAGCTTAAGCCGCAACAGAAATGAGCAGTTCTTC. Translation: CASSLSRNRNEQFF.

This chain uses TRBV6-5 with TRBJ2-1; no clear D. Germline values: CDR1 MNHEY, CDR2 SVGAGI. V lost 5 bases and J 5 bases, leaving 7 bases between the germline ends. The CDR3 length is 12 residues. The CDR3 coding sequence is TGTGCCAGCAGTAGAAACAACAATGAGCAGTTCTTC. Translation gives CASSRNNNEQFF.

This clone was counted only a few times. CDR3 loop: CASSPGRNGGREQFF. CDR3 nucleotide sequence: TGTGCCAGCAGCCCTGGGAGAAACGGAGGGCGTGAGCAGTTCTTC. J is TRBJ2-1 and V is TRBV7-6; a weak D match, TRBD2 (6 bases). Germline CDR1 and CDR2: SGHVS and FNYEAQ. Trimming took off 5 bases at V and 9 bases at J, with 20 bases between the two ends. The CDR3 is 15 amino acids.

The chain recombines TRBV27 with TRBJ2-3, with D hard to call. Trimming stripped 6 bases from V and 4 bases from J, with 14 bases between. CDR3 length: 14 residues. Germline V gene data show CDR1 as MNHEY and CDR2 as SMNVEV (reference sequence). The CDR3 sequence is CASSVVGGPDTQYF. In DNA form, the CDR3 reads TGTGCCAGCAGCGTCGTGGGTGGGCCAGATACGCAGTATTTT.

This rearrangement joins TRBV24-1 to TRBJ2-1; no clear D. V gave up 5 bases and J gave up 7 bases, with 11 bases separating them. The CDR3 covers 13 residues. Germline assignment: CDR1 KGHDR and CDR2 SFDVKD. CDR3 DNA sequence: TGTGCCACCAGTGGAAAGGTGAGGAATGAGCAGTTCTTC. This sequence encodes CATSGKVRNEQFF.

This clone was counted once. The chain links TRBV14 to TRBJ1-1; tentative D call: TRBD1 (6 bases). Trimming took 5 bases from V and 6 from J, leaving 13 bases between them. The germline gives CDR1 SGHDN, CDR2 FVKESK. This CDR3 has 13 residues. CDR3 sequence (DNA): TGTGCCAGCAGCGGCCGGGACAACGCTGAAGCTTTCTTT. This encodes CASSGRDNAEAFF.

This chain joins TRBV6-5 and TRBJ1-5; a weak D match, TRBD1 (5 bases). The CDR3 totals 15 residues. V shed 8 bases and J shed 2 bases, with 16 bases lying between them. Germline values: CDR1 MNHEY, CDR2 SVGAGI. The CDR3 loop is CASGLWGVGNQPQHF. The DNA of the CDR3 is TGTGCCAGCGGGCTTTGGGGGGTGGGCAATCAGCCCCAGCATTTT.

This sequence joins TRBV19 and TRBJ2-5; 8 bases are shared with TRBD1. This CDR3 region has 15 residues. V was clipped by 0 bases and J by 2 bases; unmatched bases: 2. Germline CDR1 LNHDA, CDR2 SQIVND (reference sequence). The DNA for the CDR3 is TGTGCCAGTAGTATAGAGACAGGGGTTCAAGAGACCCAGTACTTC. Protein: CASSIETGVQETQYF. The complete variable domain, with remaining parts taken from reference TRBV19 and TRBJ2-5, reads DGGITQSPKYLFRKEGQNVTLSCEQNLNHDAMYWYRQDPGQGLRLIYYSQIVNDFQKGDIAEGYSVSREKKESFPLTVTSAQKNPTAFYLCASSIETGVQETQYFGPGTRLLVL.

The chain has TRBV27 and TRBJ2-7; 9 bases line up with TRBD1. The CDR3 loop spans 19 amino acids. CDR1 MNHEY and CDR2 SMNVEV come from the germline V gene (reference sequence). The ends lost 0 bases at V and 0 bases at J; junction bases unmatched: 12. DNA for the CDR3: TGTGCCAGCAGTTTATCCCTCACCCGTACAGGGGGCAGCTCCTACGAGCAGTACTTC. Protein: CASSLSLTRTGGSSYEQYF.

The V and J genes are TRBV19 and TRBJ2-3, with D uncertain. CDR1 and CDR2 (germline): LNHDA, SQIVND (reference sequence). The CDR3 has 15 amino acids. Between the trimmed V and J ends, which lost 6 bases and 2 bases, there was a span of 15 bases. CDR3 DNA: TGTGCCAGTAGAAACCCGAGTTCTACCACAGATACGCAGTATTTT. Amino acids: CASRNPSSTTDTQYF.

The chain has TRBV3-1 (or the pseudogene TRBV3-2) and TRBJ2-5, with TRBD2 matching over 9 bases. The J segment lost 1 base and the V segment lost 1 base, leaving 4 bases of the junction unmatched. Germline V lookup: CDR1 LGHDT, CDR2 YNNKEL (reference sequence). This CDR3 comprises 16 residues. This CDR3 is CASSQGLADPQETQYF. The CDR3 DNA reads as TGTGCCAGCAGCCAAGGACTAGCGGACCCCCAAGAGACCCAGTACTTC.